A selection of T cell receptor beta chains follows, all from one sample in a study of low-dose radiotherapy and immunotherapy resistance in tumors. TCRdb itself ran the reads through MiXCR, one entry per CDR3 protein. Found here are about 80,000 distinct CDR3 sequences, roughly 17% of them singletons; the top ten hold less than 1.5%. The material was PBMCs, obtained after low-dose radiotherapy plus immunotherapy. The origin of the receptors is a male donor with prostate cancer. Each CDR3 is given with its conserved first and last residue. A D gene is named only where the DNA matches it firmly. The size field is filled for only some rows; it gives once, few, many or a size class.

size: few; J: TRBJ1-3; D: -; V: TRBV26; CDR3: CASSPPGLAGNTIYF; DNA: TGTGCCAGCAGTCCCCCGGGGCTGGCTGGAAACACCATATATTTT
size: many; J: TRBJ2-4; D: TRBD1; V: TRBV5-1; CDR3: CASSSMPGTGTSGGIQYF; DNA: TGCGCCAGCAGCTCCATGCCGGGGACAGGAACGTCAGGAGGCATTCAGTACTTC
size: -; J: TRBJ2-1; D: -; V: TRBV24-1; CDR3: CAASDFDEQFF; DNA: TGTGCCGCCAGTGATTTCGACGAGCAGTTCTTC
size: many; J: TRBJ2-3; D: -; V: TRBV29-1; CDR3: CSVERRGATDTQYF; DNA: TGCAGCGTTGAGAGGAGGGGCGCCACAGATACGCAGTATTTT
size: many; J: TRBJ1-4; D: -; V: TRBV27; CDR3: CASSSRGGGNEKLFF; DNA: TGTGCCAGCAGTTCCCGGGGTGGGGGCAATGAAAAACTGTTTTTT
size: many; J: TRBJ2-7; D: TRBD1; V: TRBV20-1; CDR3: CSASRGQGAGEQYF; DNA: TGCAGTGCTAGCAGGGGACAGGGGGCTGGGGAGCAGTACTTC
size: -; J: TRBJ2-7; D: TRBD1; V: TRBV5-1; CDR3: CASSTGTGNEQYF; DNA: TGCGCCAGCAGCACTGGGACAGGGAACGAGCAGTACTTC
size: many; J: TRBJ2-5; D: TRBD1; V: TRBV6-5; CDR3: CASSWTGIQETQYF; DNA: TGTGCCAGCAGTTGGACAGGGATCCAAGAGACCCAGTACTTC
size: many; J: TRBJ2-3; D: TRBD2; V: TRBV5-1; CDR3: CASTLGGEASVRNTQYF; DNA: TGCGCCAGCACCTTGGGGGGGGAGGCGTCGGTAAGAAATACGCAGTATTTT
size: many; J: TRBJ1-5; D: -; V: TRBV3-1; CDR3: CASSQDRVQPQHF; DNA: TGTGCCAGCAGCCAAGATCGGGTCCAGCCCCAGCATTTT
size: many; J: TRBJ2-7; D: TRBD2; V: TRBV7-3; CDR3: CASSSGTSGARQYF; DNA: TGTGCCAGCAGCTCCGGGACTAGCGGGGCTCGGCAGTACTTC
size: -; J: TRBJ2-3; D: -; V: TRBV2; CDR3: CASSESPMGTDTQYF; DNA: TGTGCCAGCAGTGAGAGCCCCATGGGCACAGATACGCAGTATTTT
size: -; J: TRBJ2-3; D: -; V: TRBV26; CDR3: CASRGAAGTDTQYF; DNA: TGTGCCAGCAGGGGGGCGGCGGGAACAGATACGCAGTATTTT
size: many; J: TRBJ2-7; D: TRBD2; V: TRBV20-1; CDR3: CSASRLLIAGPYEQYF; DNA: TGCAGTGCTAGTAGGCTGCTGATAGCGGGACCCTACGAGCAGTACTTC
size: many; J: TRBJ2-1; D: -; V: TRBV11-1; CDR3: CASRGAGQYNEQFF; DNA: TGTGCCAGCCGCGGCGCCGGACAGTACAATGAGCAGTTCTTC
size: many; J: TRBJ2-5; D: TRBD1; V: TRBV7-9; CDR3: CASSLAGDRAQETQYF; DNA: TGTGCCAGCAGCTTAGCCGGGGACAGGGCTCAAGAGACCCAGTACTTC
size: many; J: TRBJ2-3; D: TRBD1; V: TRBV24-1; CDR3: CAIGQGSTDTQYF; DNA: TGTGCCATCGGACAGGGGAGCACAGATACGCAGTATTTT
size: many; J: TRBJ1-1; D: -; V: TRBV20-1; CDR3: CSAKGPSWQQEAFF; DNA: TGCAGTGCAAAGGGACCGTCGTGGCAACAAGAAGCTTTCTTT
size: many; J: TRBJ2-1; D: TRBD1; V: TRBV28; CDR3: CATLASTGTGIIGEQFF; DNA: TGTGCCACCTTAGCTTCAACCGGGACAGGGATAATCGGTGAGCAGTTCTTC
size: many; J: TRBJ2-4; D: TRBD1; V: TRBV7-2; CDR3: CASSLTGQLNIQYF; DNA: TGTGCCAGCAGCTTAACGGGACAGTTGAACATTCAGTACTTC
size: many; J: TRBJ1-5; D: -; V: TRBV6-5; CDR3: CASRSPHSNQPQHF; DNA: TGTGCCAGCAGGAGTCCCCACTCGAATCAGCCCCAGCATTTT
size: few; J: TRBJ1-3; D: -; V: TRBV5-1; CDR3: CASSRAGNTIYF; DNA: TGCGCCAGCAGCCGTGCTGGAAACACCATATATTTT
size: -; J: TRBJ2-3; D: TRBD1; V: TRBV6-4; CDR3: CASSEQGAPTDTQYF; DNA: TGTGCCAGCAGTGAACAGGGGGCCCCCACAGATACGCAGTATTTT
size: many; J: TRBJ2-1; D: -; V: TRBV7-9; CDR3: CASSTPSVQRDEQFF; DNA: TGTGCCAGCAGCACCCCTAGCGTGCAAAGGGATGAGCAGTTCTTC
size: many; J: TRBJ2-2; D: -; V: TRBV5-4; CDR3: CASSLAGELFF; DNA: TGTGCCAGCAGTTTGGCCGGGGAGCTGTTTTTT
size: many; J: TRBJ2-1; D: -; V: TRBV5-6; CDR3: CASSLGQAYNEQFF; DNA: TGTGCCAGCAGCTTGGGACAGGCTTACAATGAGCAGTTCTTC
size: many; J: TRBJ1-1; D: -; V: TRBV7-2; CDR3: CASSLGEMNTEAFF; DNA: TGTGCCAGCAGCTTAGGAGAGATGAACACTGAAGCTTTCTTT
size: many; J: TRBJ2-1; D: TRBD1; V: TRBV7-8; CDR3: CASSLGTGASNEQFF; DNA: TGTGCCAGCAGCTTAGGGACAGGGGCCAGTAATGAGCAGTTCTTC
size: many; J: TRBJ2-1; D: TRBD2; V: TRBV14; CDR3: CASSQVMPSGKINEQFF; DNA: TGTGCCAGCAGCCAAGTCATGCCTAGCGGGAAGATCAATGAGCAGTTCTTC
size: many; J: TRBJ2-1; D: TRBD2; V: TRBV3-1; CDR3: CASSQERAGGINEQFF; DNA: TGTGCCAGCAGCCAAGAACGAGCGGGAGGGATCAATGAGCAGTTCTTC
size: many; J: TRBJ2-5; D: -; V: TRBV28; CDR3: CASSVGSGKETQYF; DNA: TGTGCCAGCAGCGTAGGGTCGGGAAAAGAGACCCAGTACTTC
size: -; J: TRBJ2-1; D: -; V: TRBV19; CDR3: CASSIAQGGSLGNEQFF; DNA: TGTGCCAGTAGTATAGCCCAGGGGGGGAGTCTAGGGAATGAGCAGTTCTTC
size: many; J: TRBJ1-2; D: -; V: TRBV3-1; CDR3: CASSQGGSLGGYTF; DNA: TGTGCCAGCAGCCAAGGCGGGTCCCTCGGTGGCTACACCTTC
size: many; J: TRBJ2-7; D: TRBD2; V: TRBV2; CDR3: CASRTSGHSYEQYF; DNA: TGTGCCAGCAGGACTAGCGGGCACTCCTACGAGCAGTACTTC
size: medium-sized; J: TRBJ2-6; D: -; V: TRBV7-9; CDR3: CASSLAGANVLTF; DNA: TGTGCCAGCAGCCTCGCTGGGGCCAACGTCCTGACTTTC